The present T cell receptor beta chain was sequenced within a study of blood T cell repertoires in COVID-19. Study-wide context: Acute and convalescent COVID-19 specimens originated in the United States, Italy and Spain. T cells, B-cell-depleted T cells, or PBMCs supplied cDNA or gDNA.

In the original analysis: Cell counts per sample came from amplifying reference gene primers. Profiling relied on immunoSEQ multiplex PCR, and the TCRdb table lists in-frame clones only, not all of them. V and J calls and clone size come straight from that table; D and trimming were deduced from the DNA. The sample lists roughly 280,000 clones; around 87% were seen once. The sequenced sample consisted of peripheral blood. The clonotype originates from a woman in her forties or fifties who had recovered from COVID-19.

The CDR3 coding sequence is TGTGCCAGCAGCTCTGGACAAATGGGGGGGAACATTCAGTACTTC. Residues: CASSSGQMGGNIQYF. The chain couples TRBV7-2 to TRBJ2-4; TRBD2 aligns across 7 bases. Germline values: CDR1 SGHTA, CDR2 FQGNSA. The junction had 10 bases not matched to a gene; V was cut back by 4 bases and J by 7 bases. This CDR3 contains 15 residues.